Following are 21 T cell receptor beta chains from one sample sequenced in a study of beta chain features in type 1 diabetes. Expressed TCRB transcripts were sequenced because the entire RNA isolate underwent reverse transcription. The protocol was immunoSEQ multiplex PCR, while the TCRdb copy is restricted to in-frame clones and leaves out a portion. The table has about 170,000 clones, about 7.9% seen once. Study-wide results and caveats: Type 1 diabetes patients had TCRB CDR3s that were shorter (moderately but significantly so) in all four CD4+ subsets.

These receptors are not linked to any known antigen. The material sequenced was central memory CD4+ T cells from blood. Source of these receptors: a man aged 18-30 years with type 1 diabetes.

This sequence joins TRBV30 and TRBJ2-2; 8 bases are shared with TRBD1. CDR1 and CDR2 from the germline V gene are GTSNPN and SVGIG (reference sequence). The CDR3 is 15 residues long. The J segment lost 4 bases and the V segment lost 0 bases, leaving 4 bases of the junction unmatched. This CDR3 reads CAWSVRTGSTGELFF. The DNA of the CDR3 is TGTGCCTGGAGTGTAAGGACAGGGTCCACCGGGGAGCTGTTTTTT. The full variable domain, completed using reference TRBV30 and TRBJ2-2, is SQTIHQWPATLVQPVGSPLSLECTVEGTSNPNLYWYRQAAGRGLQLLFYSVGIGQISSEVPQNLSASRPQDRQFILSSKKLLLSDSGFYLCAWSVRTGSTGELFFGEGSRLTVL.

The V gene is TRBV18, the J gene TRBJ2-2; TRBD2 matches at 7 bases. Losses at the gene ends were 3 bases for V and 4 bases for J; bases not matched to a gene: 5. The germline V gene has CDR1 KGHSH and CDR2 LQKENI. The CDR3 is 15 amino acids. In DNA, the CDR3 is TGTGCCAGCTCACCGACTAGCCGCGGCACCGGGGAGCTGTTTTTT. This translates into CASSPTSRGTGELFF.

This clone was seen a few times. The identical CDR3 is also encoded by other nucleotide sequences in the sample. The genes are TRBV4-2 and TRBJ1-4; a possible D gene is TRBD1 (5 bases). Per the germline V gene, CDR1 is LGHNA and CDR2 is YNFKEQ. The CDR3 extends over 16 amino acids. Trimming removed 0 bases from V and 5 bases from J, with 13 bases in between. The CDR3 region has the DNA TGTGCCAGCAGCCAAGAAGGGGCAAGACCAAATGAAAAACTGTTTTTT. Its translation is CASSQEGARPNEKLFF.

This clone was detected a few times. The chain employs TRBV25-1 and TRBJ2-2; maybe TRBD1 (6 bases). The CDR3 is made up of 15 amino acids. Germline values: CDR1 MGHDK, CDR2 SYGVNS. V was shortened by 4 bases and J by 4 bases, with 13 bases between the two germline ends. The CDR3 loop reads CASSGAGAGTGELFF. CDR3 sequence (DNA): TGTGCCAGCAGTGGCGCAGGGGCGGGCACCGGGGAGCTGTTTTTT.

This clone has just a few counts. V gene TRBV6-1 combines with J gene TRBJ1-2; maybe TRBD1 (6 bases). The germline V and J ends were trimmed by 0 bases and 6 bases, with 11 bases remaining between them. CDR3 size: 14 residues. Looked up from germline, CDR1 is MNHNS and CDR2 is SASEGT. CDR3 sequence: CASSEAGGAHGYTF. The CDR3 DNA reads as TGTGCCAGCAGTGAAGCGGGGGGGGCGCATGGCTACACCTTC.

The rearrangement links TRBV29-1 to TRBJ2-1; 11 bases align to TRBD2. Trimming took 3 bases from V and 6 from J; bases not matched to a gene: 7. This CDR3 is 15 amino acids long. CDR1 and CDR2 from the germline V gene are SQVTM and ANQGSEA. The CDR3: CSVDTSGSTPNEQFF. For the CDR3, the DNA is TGCAGCGTTGATACTAGCGGGAGTACCCCCAATGAGCAGTTCTTC.

This clone was seen only a few times. The chain has TRBV7-2 and TRBJ2-3; no firm D call. Germline loops: CDR1 SGHTA, CDR2 FQGNSA. This CDR3 has 12 amino acids. The ends were cut back, 6 bases at V and 3 bases at J, with 7 bases in the middle. CDR3 bases: TGTGCCAGCAGTTTCCAGACAGATACGCAGTATTTT. This encodes CASSFQTDTQYF.

This chain uses TRBV7-2 with TRBJ2-5; no firm D call. CDR1 is SGHTA, CDR2 FQGNSA, per germline. Trimming stripped 9 bases from V and 5 bases from J, with 13 bases between. This CDR3 contains 12 residues. The CDR3 DNA is TGTGCCAGTGGTCCCGTCGGGGAGACCCAGTACTTC. It is translated as CASGPVGETQYF.

V is TRBV5-4 and J is TRBJ2-7, with 8 nucleotides matching TRBD1. The J segment lost 3 bases and the V segment lost 4 bases, leaving 9 bases of the junction unmatched. The CDR3 has 15 residues. CDR1 and CDR2 from the germline V gene are SGHNT and YYREEE (reference sequence). The chain's CDR3 is CASSRTGTGVYEQYF. The DNA of the CDR3 is TGTGCCAGCAGCCGTACCGGGACAGGAGTCTACGAGCAGTACTTC.

The gene calls are TRBV14 and TRBJ2-7, with 9 bases fitting TRBD1. The CDR3 consists of 16 residues. Germline CDR1 is SGHDN and CDR2 is FVKESK. J gave up 0 bases and V 4 bases, and 7 bases lay outside the gene matches. Here the CDR3 DNA reads TGTGCCAGCAGCCGGCTACCGGGACAGGGCTCCTACGAGCAGTACTTC. Translating gives CASSRLPGQGSYEQYF.

This clone was counted between two and nine times. This chain links TRBV4-2 with TRBJ2-1, with 12 bases lining up with TRBD2. CDR1 LGHNA and CDR2 YNFKEQ come from the germline V gene. CDR3 length: 18 amino acids. V trimming: 3 bases; J trimming: 4 bases; junction bases outside the gene matches: 10. CDR3 DNA: TGTGCCAGCAGCCAGACTAGCGGGGGAGCCATGGCTTACAATGAGCAGTTCTTC. This sequence encodes CASSQTSGGAMAYNEQFF.

This clone appeared a few times. The V and J genes are TRBV28 and TRBJ1-4; 7 nucleotides align to TRBD1. In germline, CDR1 is MDHEN, CDR2 SYDVKM. V was pared by 4 bases and J by 4 bases, with 6 bases of the junction left unmatched. CDR3 length: 15 residues. CDR3 sequence (DNA): TGTGCCAGCAGTTCTCCGGGACAGAGTAATGAAAAACTGTTTTTT. It translates to CASSSPGQSNEKLFF.

This chain joins TRBV9 and TRBJ1-2; D not certain. Germline assignment: CDR1 SGDLS and CDR2 YYNGEE. This CDR3 has 11 amino acids. V was clipped by 2 bases and J by 4 bases, with 3 bases between them. The CDR3 loop reads CASSVSYGYTF. In DNA form, the CDR3 reads TGTGCCAGCAGCGTCAGCTATGGCTACACCTTC.

This clone was counted between two and nine times. This CDR3 is CASSLAGVSYNEQFF. CDR3 nucleotides: TGTGCCAGCAGCCTAGCGGGAGTCTCCTACAATGAGCAGTTCTTC. The rearrangement links TRBV27 to TRBJ2-1; 10 bases align to TRBD2. Per the germline V gene, CDR1 is MNHEY and CDR2 is SMNVEV (reference sequence). J was trimmed by 0 bases and V by 6 bases; bases with no gene match: 2. The CDR3 is 15 amino acids.

This sequence joins TRBV7-2 and TRBJ1-2; D might be TRBD1 (5 bases). CDR3 length: 13 residues. Germline V CDR1 and CDR2: SGHTA, FQGNSA. The V gene lost 4 bases and the J gene lost 5 bases, with 11 bases spanning the gap. CDR3 region: CASSSGAGYGYTF. DNA for the CDR3: TGTGCCAGCAGCTCCGGGGCGGGATATGGCTACACCTTC.

CDR3 loop: CASSFQAGANVLTF. The DNA of the CDR3 is TGTGCCAGCAGCTTTCAGGCTGGGGCCAACGTCCTGACTTTC. The chain combines TRBV7-9 with TRBJ2-6; no definite D call. Per the germline V gene, CDR1 is SEHNR and CDR2 is FQNEAQ (reference sequence). CDR3 length equals 14 residues. V was pared by 3 bases and J by 2 bases, with 5 bases between.

This clone was seen many times. The CDR3 spells CSVDAPRTSGKNEQFF. The CDR3 DNA is TGCAGCGTTGACGCCCCCAGGACTAGCGGGAAGAATGAGCAGTTCTTC. The V gene is TRBV29-1, the J gene TRBJ2-1; 12 nucleotides line up with TRBD2. V shed 3 bases and J 7 bases; nucleotides not matched to a gene: 10. Germline CDR1 SQVTM, CDR2 ANQGSEA. CDR3 length: 16 amino acids.

The chain links TRBV28 to TRBJ1-4; 8 bases fit TRBD1. Unmatched junction bases numbered 13, after V lost 3 bases and J lost 7 bases. The length of the CDR3 is 17 residues. Germline CDR1 is MDHEN and CDR2 is SYDVKM. The CDR3 DNA reads TGTGCCAGCAGTTTGGACAGGGTTATTGGTTTAGGTGAAAAACTGTTTTTT. Translation gives CASSLDRVIGLGEKLFF.

This chain joins TRBV6-5 and TRBJ1-2, with D possibly being TRBD1 (5 bases). Trimming removed 7 bases at V and 4 bases at J, with 13 bases between. This CDR3 has 13 amino acids. Germline V gene sequence: CDR1 MNHEY, CDR2 SVGAGI. The CDR3 region is CASTREGTYGYTF. The CDR3 bases are TGTGCCAGCACGAGGGAGGGGACCTATGGCTACACCTTC.

The sample holds a few counts of this clone. The chain links TRBV5-1 to TRBJ1-6; D possibly corresponds to TRBD1 (6 bases). Trimming took off 2 bases at V and 6 bases at J, with 12 bases between the two ends. This CDR3 region has 15 residues. CDR1 and CDR2 (germline): SGHRS, YFSETQ. CDR3 coding DNA: TGCGCCAGCAGCTTCGTCAGGGGAAGTAATTCACCCCTCCACTTT. Translating gives CASSFVRGSNSPLHF. The whole variable domain, remainder taken from reference TRBV5-1 and TRBJ1-6, is KAGVTQTPRYLIKTRGQQVTLSCSPISGHRSVSWYQQTPGQGLQFLFEYFSETQRNKGNFPGRFSGRQFSNSRSEMNVSTLELGDSALYLCASSFVRGSNSPLHFGNGTRLTVT.

This clone has only a few counts. The CDR3 region has the DNA TGTGCCAGCAGCGTAGGTGCTAGCAGTTCTAGCACAGATACGCAGTATTTT. Its translation: CASSVGASSSSTDTQYF. The chain combines TRBV9 with TRBJ2-3, with D possibly being TRBD2 (5 bases). The germline CDR1 and CDR2 sequences are SGDLS and YYNGEE. CDR3 length equals 17 residues. V was trimmed by 0 bases and J by 0 bases, leaving 14 bases between them. The full variable domain, completed using reference TRBV9 and TRBJ2-3, is DSGVTQTPKHLITATGQRVTLRCSPRSGDLSVYWYQQSLDQGLQFLIQYYNGEERAKGNILERFSAQQFPDLHSELNLSSLELGDSALYFCASSVGASSSSTDTQYFGPGTRLTVL.